One and the same sample provided the 12 T cell receptor beta chains below, sequenced in a study of cytomegalovirus exposure and HLA in healthy donors. The PCR used 60 Vbeta and 13 Jbeta primers. Sequencing was performed with immunoSEQ multiplex PCR; in TCRdb, only in-frame clones are kept and a portion is missing. Of about 100,000 clones in the sample, 73% were seen once. The sample comprised PBMCs. These receptors were taken from a man between 40 and 49 years old in good health and CMV-seronegative.

V is TRBV23-1 and J is TRBJ1-5; 10 bases are a match to TRBD1. TRBV23-1 counts as an open reading frame of uncertain function. The ends lost 2 bases at V and 4 bases at J; junction bases unmatched: 8. The CDR3 runs to 17 residues. For the CDR3, the DNA is TGCGCCAGCAGTCAAACGGTTGGGGGACAGGGGAATCAGCCCCAGCATTTT. Amino acids: CASSQTVGGQGNQPQHF.

This chain connects TRBV6-5 to TRBJ2-1, with 12 bases identical to TRBD2. CDR3 length: 15 residues. Germline V lookup: CDR1 MNHEY, CDR2 SVGAGI. V lost 6 bases, J lost 5 bases, and 5 bases stayed unmatched. This chain's CDR3 is CASSGLAGGHNEQFF. As DNA, the CDR3 is TGTGCCAGCAGCGGCCTAGCGGGGGGGCACAATGAGCAGTTCTTC.

This chain uses TRBV30 with TRBJ2-2, with a possible D match to TRBD1 (6 bases). V was cut by 2 bases and J by 4 bases, with 8 bases left in between. The CDR3 covers 13 residues. From germline, CDR1 is GTSNPN and CDR2 SVGIG (reference sequence). CDR3 DNA sequence: TGTGCCTGGAGTCAAGGGGGCACCGGGGAGCTGTTTTTT. This gives the protein CAWSQGGTGELFF.

The chain couples TRBV5-6 to TRBJ1-3, with D possibly matching TRBD1 (6 bases). Germline values: CDR1 SGHDT, CDR2 YYEEEE. The CDR3 has 15 amino acids. Trimming took 6 bases from V and 0 from J, leaving 13 bases between them. The CDR3 protein is CASTYGTSSGNTIYF. CDR3 nucleotides: TGTGCCAGCACCTACGGGACAAGCTCTGGAAACACCATATATTTT.

The rearrangement links TRBV7-2 to TRBJ2-7, with 8 bases identical to TRBD1. V trimming: 5 bases; J trimming: 3 bases; junction bases outside the gene matches: 6. Germline CDR1 reads SGHTA; CDR2 reads FQGNSA. CDR3 length equals 14 residues. CDR3 coding DNA: TGTGCCAGCAGCCCAGGACAGGGCCTCTACGAGCAGTACTTC. Protein product: CASSPGQGLYEQYF.

V and J are TRBV4-3 and TRBJ2-7; 11 nucleotides align to TRBD2. The CDR3 has 18 residues. Germline CDR1 reads LGHNA; CDR2 reads YSLEER. V was clipped by 2 bases and J by 2 bases; unmatched bases: 11. CDR3 sequence: CASSQTVLAGGRAYEQYF. The CDR3 bases are TGCGCCAGCAGCCAAACGGTCCTAGCGGGGGGCCGGGCCTACGAGCAGTACTTC.

This rearrangement joins TRBV18 to TRBJ1-2, with TRBD1 as a possible D gene (6 bases). The CDR3 runs 15 residues. From germline, CDR1 is KGHSH and CDR2 LQKENI. Trimming removed 1 base at V and 0 bases at J, with 9 bases between. CDR3 bases: TGTGCCAGCTCACCACAGGGGGTAGCTAACTATGGCTACACCTTC. As protein: CASSPQGVANYGYTF.

The chain links TRBV6-5 to TRBJ1-5; D perhaps matches TRBD1 (5 bases). The V end lost 6 bases, the J end lost 3 bases, and 12 bases lay between the germline ends. The CDR3 has 14 residues. Germline assignment: CDR1 MNHEY and CDR2 SVGAGI. This CDR3 reads CASSPTGYNQPQHF. The CDR3 DNA reads TGTGCCAGCAGCCCTACAGGTTACAATCAGCCCCAGCATTTT.

The rearrangement links TRBV5-1 to TRBJ1-2; 7 bases match TRBD1. The CDR3 is 16 amino acids. The ends lost 4 bases at V and 3 bases at J; junction bases unmatched: 12. Germline CDR1 is SGHRS and CDR2 is YFSETQ. CDR3 bases: TGCGCCAGCAGCCCCGACCCGACAGGGCCCTACTATGGCTACACCTTC. Protein: CASSPDPTGPYYGYTF.

The chain carries TRBV2 and TRBJ1-4; no definite D call. The ends were cut back, 2 bases at V and 5 bases at J, with 9 bases in the middle. This CDR3 region has 14 residues. Germline CDR1 SNHLY, CDR2 FYNNEI. CDR3 sequence reads: CASSEITQNEKLFF. The CDR3 DNA reads TGTGCCAGCAGTGAAATAACCCAGAATGAAAAACTGTTTTTT.

The V and J genes are TRBV7-6 and TRBJ2-2; D unresolved. CDR1 SGHVS and CDR2 FNYEAQ come from the germline V gene. V lost 2 bases to trimming and J lost 8 bases, with 6 bases between them. This CDR3 is built from 12 residues. The CDR3 nucleotides are TGTGCCAGCAGCTTAAACGAGGGGGAGCTGTTTTTT. Its translation is CASSLNEGELFF.

Only a few counts were recorded for this clone. V gene TRBV5-4 combines with J gene TRBJ1-4, with TRBD1 matching over 7 bases. Germline-derived CDR1 and CDR2 are SGHNT and YYREEE (reference sequence). The CDR3 consists of 15 residues. V lost 4 bases and J lost 3; bases outside the gene matches: 6. Written as DNA, the CDR3 is TGTGCCAGCAGCCGCGACAGGGCGGCTAATGAAAAACTGTTTTTT. Translated: CASSRDRAANEKLFF.